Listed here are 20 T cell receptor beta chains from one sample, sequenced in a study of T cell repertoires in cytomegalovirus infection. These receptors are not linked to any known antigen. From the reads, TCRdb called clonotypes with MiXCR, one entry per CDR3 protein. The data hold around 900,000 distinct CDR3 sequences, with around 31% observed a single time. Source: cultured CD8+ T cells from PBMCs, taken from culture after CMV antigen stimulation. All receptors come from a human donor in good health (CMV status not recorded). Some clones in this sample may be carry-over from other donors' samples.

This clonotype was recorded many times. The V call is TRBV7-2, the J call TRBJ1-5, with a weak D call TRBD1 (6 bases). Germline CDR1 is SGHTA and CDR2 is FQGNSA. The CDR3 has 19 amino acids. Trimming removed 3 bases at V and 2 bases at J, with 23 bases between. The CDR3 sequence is CASSLARGLTFGGNQPQHF. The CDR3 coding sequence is TGTGCCAGCAGCTTGGCCAGGGGACTTACCTTTGGGGGCAATCAGCCCCAGCATTTT.

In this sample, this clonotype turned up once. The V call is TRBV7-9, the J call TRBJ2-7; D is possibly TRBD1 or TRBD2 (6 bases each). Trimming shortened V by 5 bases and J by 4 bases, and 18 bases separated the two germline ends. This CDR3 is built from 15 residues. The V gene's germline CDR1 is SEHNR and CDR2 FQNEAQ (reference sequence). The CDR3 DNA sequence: TGTGCCAGCAGCCAAGTCGGGGGCGACCGTTACGAGCAGTACTTC. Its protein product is CASSQVGGDRYEQYF.

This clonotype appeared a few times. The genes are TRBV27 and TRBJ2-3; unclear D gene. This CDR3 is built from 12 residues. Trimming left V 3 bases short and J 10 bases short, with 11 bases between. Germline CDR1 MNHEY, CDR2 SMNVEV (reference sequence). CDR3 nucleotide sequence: TGTGCCAGCAGTTTCCCTAGAGGTGCGCAGTATTTT. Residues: CASSFPRGAQYF.

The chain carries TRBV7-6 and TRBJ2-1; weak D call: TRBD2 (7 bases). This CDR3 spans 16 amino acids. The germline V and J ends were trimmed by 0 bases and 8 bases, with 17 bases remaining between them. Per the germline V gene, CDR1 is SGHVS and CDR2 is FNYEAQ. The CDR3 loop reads CASSLAWSRGADEQFF. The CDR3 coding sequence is TGTGCCAGCAGCTTAGCGTGGAGCCGGGGGGCCGATGAGCAGTTCTTC.

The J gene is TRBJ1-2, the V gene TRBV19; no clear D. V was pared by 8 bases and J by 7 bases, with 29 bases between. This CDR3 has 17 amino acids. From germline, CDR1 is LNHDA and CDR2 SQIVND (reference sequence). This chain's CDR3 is CASSNLRGAQVNTGYTF. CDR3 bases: TGTGCCAGTTCCAACCTCCGGGGAGCCCAGGTGAATACTGGCTACACCTTC.

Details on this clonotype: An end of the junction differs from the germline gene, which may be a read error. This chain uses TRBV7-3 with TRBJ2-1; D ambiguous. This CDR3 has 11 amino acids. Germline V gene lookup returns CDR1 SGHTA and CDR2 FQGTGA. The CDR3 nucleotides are TGTGCCGGCAGCTGGAGCAATGAGCAGTTCTTC. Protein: CAGSWSNEQFF.

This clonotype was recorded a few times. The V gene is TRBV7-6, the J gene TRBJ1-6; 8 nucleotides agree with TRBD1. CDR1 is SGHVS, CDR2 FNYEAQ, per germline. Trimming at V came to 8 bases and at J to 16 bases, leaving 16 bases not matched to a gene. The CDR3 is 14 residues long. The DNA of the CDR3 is TGTGCCAGCGCCTTAGGCCCCGCCGGACAGGGACTCCACTTT. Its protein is CASALGPAGQGLHF.

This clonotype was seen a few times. CDR3 loop: CASSQELGGQPPIYF. The CDR3 coding sequence is TGTGCCAGCAGCCAAGAATTAGGGGGCCAACCCCCCATATATTTT. The rearrangement uses TRBV14 and TRBJ1-3, with TRBD1 identical over 7 bases. The CDR3 consists of 15 residues. With 0 bases clipped from V and 11 bases from J, the junction kept 10 bases outside the gene matches. Germline lookup yields CDR1 SGHDN and CDR2 FVKESK.

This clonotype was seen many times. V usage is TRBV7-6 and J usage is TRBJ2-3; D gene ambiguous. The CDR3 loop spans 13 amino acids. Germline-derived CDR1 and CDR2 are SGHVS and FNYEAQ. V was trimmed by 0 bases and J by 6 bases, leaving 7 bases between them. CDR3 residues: CASSLARLDTQYF. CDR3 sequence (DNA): TGTGCCAGCAGCTTAGCGAGGTTGGATACGCAGTATTTT.

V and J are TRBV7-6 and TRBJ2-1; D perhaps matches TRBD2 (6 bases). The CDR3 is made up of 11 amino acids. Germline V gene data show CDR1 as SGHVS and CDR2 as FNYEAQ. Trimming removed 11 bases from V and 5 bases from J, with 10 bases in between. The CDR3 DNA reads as TGTGCCGGGGGGTTGAACAATGAGCAGTTCTTC. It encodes CAGGLNNEQFF.

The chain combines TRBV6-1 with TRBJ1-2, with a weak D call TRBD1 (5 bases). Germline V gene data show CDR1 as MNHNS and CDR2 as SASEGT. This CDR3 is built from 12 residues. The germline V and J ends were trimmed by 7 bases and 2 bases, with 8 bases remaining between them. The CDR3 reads CASTRGNYGYTF. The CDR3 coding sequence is TGTGCCAGCACCCGGGGGAACTATGGCTACACCTTC.

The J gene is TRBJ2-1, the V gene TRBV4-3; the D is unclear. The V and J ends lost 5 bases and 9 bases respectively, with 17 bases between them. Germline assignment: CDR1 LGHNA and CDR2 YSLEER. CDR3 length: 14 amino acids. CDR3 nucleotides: TGCGCCAGCAGCACGGTTCCGGGTATGGGTGAGCAGTTCTTC. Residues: CASSTVPGMGEQFF.

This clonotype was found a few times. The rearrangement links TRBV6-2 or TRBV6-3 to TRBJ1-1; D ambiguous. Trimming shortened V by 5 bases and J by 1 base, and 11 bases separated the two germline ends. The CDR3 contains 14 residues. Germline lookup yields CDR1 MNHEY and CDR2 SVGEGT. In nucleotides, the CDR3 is TGTGCCAGCAGTGCCGGATGGGCGAACACTGAAGCTTTCTTT. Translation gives CASSAGWANTEAFF.

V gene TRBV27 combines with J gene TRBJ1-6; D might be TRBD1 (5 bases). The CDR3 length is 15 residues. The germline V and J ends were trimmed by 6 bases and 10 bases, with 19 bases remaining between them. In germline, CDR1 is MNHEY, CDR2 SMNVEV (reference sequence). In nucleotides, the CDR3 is TGTGCCAGCAGGGGGCTGGGGGGAAGGGGCTCACCCCTCCACTTT. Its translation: CASRGLGGRGSPLHF.

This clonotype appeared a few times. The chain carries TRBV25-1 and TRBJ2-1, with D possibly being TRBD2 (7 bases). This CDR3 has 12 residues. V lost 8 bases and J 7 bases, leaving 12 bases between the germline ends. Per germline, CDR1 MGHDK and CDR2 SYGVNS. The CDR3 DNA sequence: TGTGCCAGCCGGGGGGCCCCTAATGAGCAGTTCTTC. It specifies CASRGAPNEQFF.

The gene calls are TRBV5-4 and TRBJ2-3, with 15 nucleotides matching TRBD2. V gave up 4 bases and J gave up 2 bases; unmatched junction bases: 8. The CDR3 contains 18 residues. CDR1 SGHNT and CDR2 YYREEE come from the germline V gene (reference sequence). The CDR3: CASSPWTSGGAATDTQYF. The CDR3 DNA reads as TGTGCCAGCAGCCCCTGGACTAGCGGGGGGGCAGCCACAGATACGCAGTATTTT.

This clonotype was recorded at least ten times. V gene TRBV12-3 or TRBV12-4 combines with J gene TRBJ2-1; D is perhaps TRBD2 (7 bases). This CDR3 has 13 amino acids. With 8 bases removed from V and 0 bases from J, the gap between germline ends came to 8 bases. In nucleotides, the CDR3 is TGTGCCAGCGGGGGGGCCTCCTACAATGAGCAGTTCTTC. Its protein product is CASGGASYNEQFF.

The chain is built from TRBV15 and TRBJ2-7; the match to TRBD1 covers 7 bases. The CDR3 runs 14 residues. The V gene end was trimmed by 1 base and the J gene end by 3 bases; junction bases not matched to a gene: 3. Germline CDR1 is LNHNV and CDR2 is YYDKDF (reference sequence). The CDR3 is CATSRGRQGYEQYF. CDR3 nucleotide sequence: TGTGCCACCAGCAGAGGCCGACAGGGCTACGAGCAGTACTTC. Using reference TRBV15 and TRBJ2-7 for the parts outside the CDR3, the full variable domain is DAMVIQNPRYQVTQFGKPVTLSCSQTLNHNVMYWYQQKSSQAPKLLFHYYDKDFNNEADTPDNFQSRRPNTSFCFLDIRSPGLGDTAMYLCATSRGRQGYEQYFGPGTRLTVT.

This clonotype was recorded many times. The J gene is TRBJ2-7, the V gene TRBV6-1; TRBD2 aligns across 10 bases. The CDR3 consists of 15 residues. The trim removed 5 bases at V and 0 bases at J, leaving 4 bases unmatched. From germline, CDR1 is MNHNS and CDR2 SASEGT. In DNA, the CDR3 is TGTGCCAGCAGTTATAGCGGGGGGACCTCCTACGAGCAGTACGTC. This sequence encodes CASSYSGGTSYEQYV.

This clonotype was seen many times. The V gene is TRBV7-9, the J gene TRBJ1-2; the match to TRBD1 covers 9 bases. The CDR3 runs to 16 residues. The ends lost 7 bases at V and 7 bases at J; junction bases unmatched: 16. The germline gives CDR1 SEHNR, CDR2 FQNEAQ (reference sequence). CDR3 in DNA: TGTGCCAGCACCTTTTCGGTAAAGGACAGGGGTTCTGGCTACACCTTC. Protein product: CASTFSVKDRGSGYTF. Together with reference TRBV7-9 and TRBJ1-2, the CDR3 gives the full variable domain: DTGVSQNPRHKITKRGQNVTFRCDPISEHNRLYWYRQTLGQGPEFLTYFQNEAQLEKSRLLSDRFSAERPKGSFSTLEIQRTEQGDSAMYLCASTFSVKDRGSGYTFGSGTRLTVV.